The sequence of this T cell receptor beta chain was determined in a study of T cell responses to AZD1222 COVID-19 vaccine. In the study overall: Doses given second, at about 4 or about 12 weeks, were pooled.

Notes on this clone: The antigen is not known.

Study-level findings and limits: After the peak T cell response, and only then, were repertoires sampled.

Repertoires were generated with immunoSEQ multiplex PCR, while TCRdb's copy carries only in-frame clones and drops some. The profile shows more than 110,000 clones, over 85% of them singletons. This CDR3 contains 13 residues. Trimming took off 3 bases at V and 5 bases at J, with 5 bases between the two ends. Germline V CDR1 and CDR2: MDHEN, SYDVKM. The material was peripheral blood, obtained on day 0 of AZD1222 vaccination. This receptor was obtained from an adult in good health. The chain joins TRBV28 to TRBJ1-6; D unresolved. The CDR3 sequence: CASSFSDNSPLHF. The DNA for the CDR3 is TGTGCCAGCAGTTTTTCGGATAATTCACCCCTCCACTTT.